This TCR beta chain was sequenced for a study of cytomegalovirus exposure and HLA in healthy donors. Findings of the study overall: Rare sequences made up most TCRs, while some public TCRs were found in many donors. Productive status was seen about 87% or about 30% of the time for most TCR beta V segments in an earlier analysis.

Both 60 Vbeta primers and 13 Jbeta primers went into the PCR. Data came from immunoSEQ multiplex PCR; TCRdb stores just in-frame clones and leaves some out. The sample lists about 120,000 clones; 75% to 80% were seen once. On this clone itself: The antigen is undetermined.

CDR3 size: 17 residues. Trimming cost V 0 bases and J 7 bases; bases outside gene matches: 9. CDR1 and CDR2 from the germline V gene are SGHRS and YFSETQ. Sequencing input: PBMCs. The sequence was obtained from a woman aged 25-40 years in good health and CMV-seropositive. The chain has TRBV5-1 and TRBJ1-6; 8 nucleotides match TRBD1. The CDR3: CASSLAGQGSYNSPLHF. The CDR3, as DNA: TGCGCCAGCAGCTTGGCCGGACAGGGATCATACAATTCACCCCTCCACTTT.